The 8 T cell receptor beta chains listed next were all sequenced from one sample in a study of blood T cell repertoires in COVID-19. Profiled with immunoSEQ multiplex PCR; TCRdb holds only in-frame clones, not every one. Here the sample spans about 130,000 clones, 90% being singletons. Sequencing was performed on peripheral blood. These receptor sequences come from a man in his sixties with COVID-19, enrolled during active disease.

The chain joins TRBV19 to TRBJ1-1; 11 bases fit TRBD1. CDR1 LNHDA and CDR2 SQIVND come from the germline V gene (reference sequence). V shed 5 bases, J shed 8 bases, and the junction held 7 bases outside the gene matches. There are 14 residues in the CDR3. Written as DNA, the CDR3 is TGTGCCAGTAGTGTCCGAGGACAGGGGGCCGAAGCTTTCTTT. Translation: CASSVRGQGAEAFF. Using reference TRBV19 and TRBJ1-1 for the parts outside the CDR3, the full variable domain is DGGITQSPKYLFRKEGQNVTLSCEQNLNHDAMYWYRQDPGQGLRLIYYSQIVNDFQKGDIAEGYSVSREKKESFPLTVTSAQKNPTAFYLCASSVRGQGAEAFFGQGTRLTVV.

This clone was observed once. The rearrangement links TRBV7-6 to TRBJ1-6; D is uncertain. Per the germline V gene, CDR1 is SGHVS and CDR2 is FNYEAQ. The CDR3 consists of 14 residues. V shed 5 bases and J shed 8 bases, with 13 bases lying between them. CDR3 nucleotide sequence: TGTGCCAGCAGCCGGGATGCGCAGGATTCACCCCTCCACTTT. It specifies CASSRDAQDSPLHF.

This chain joins TRBV10-1 and TRBJ2-4; D remains ambiguous. CDR3 length: 13 amino acids. Trimming removed 5 bases from V and 5 bases from J, with 10 bases in between. In germline, CDR1 is WNHNN, CDR2 SYGVQD (reference sequence). The CDR3 nucleotides are TGCGCCAGCAGTTCAGGCCTGGAAAACATTCAGTACTTC. Protein sequence: CASSSGLENIQYF.

This clone appeared once. The chain uses TRBV28 and TRBJ1-4; tentatively, D is TRBD1 (6 bases). CDR1 MDHEN and CDR2 SYDVKM come from the germline V gene. Trimming took 8 bases from V and 10 from J, leaving 20 bases between them. The CDR3 contains 14 residues. The CDR3, as DNA: TGTGCCAGCCTGGGGGGGGCGAGGGCTGGAAAACTGTTTTTT. It translates to CASLGGARAGKLFF.

This chain links TRBV5-5 with TRBJ2-7; TRBD2 aligns across 11 bases. The CDR3 extends over 15 amino acids. The V gene end was trimmed by 0 bases and the J gene end by 3 bases; junction bases not matched to a gene: 2. In germline, CDR1 is SGHKS, CDR2 YYEKEE (reference sequence). The DNA for the CDR3 is TGTGCCAGCAGCTTGGGACTAGCGGGAATCTACGAGCAGTACTTC. Its translation: CASSLGLAGIYEQYF.

The rearrangement uses TRBV12-3 or TRBV12-4 and TRBJ2-1, with D possibly TRBD2 on 5 matching bases. The germline V and J ends were trimmed by 9 bases and 8 bases, with 17 bases remaining between them. The CDR3 is 13 amino acids. As DNA, the CDR3 is TGTGCCAGTCGGGCTAGCCCTTGGGATGAGCAGTTCTTC. Protein sequence: CASRASPWDEQFF.

The chain joins TRBV6-5 to TRBJ1-2; D might be TRBD1 (6 bases). Germline V gene data show CDR1 as MNHEY and CDR2 as SVGAGI. The CDR3 is made up of 13 amino acids. V was pared by 6 bases and J by 6 bases, with 14 bases between. The CDR3 is CASSNGQGNGYTF. As DNA, the CDR3 is TGTGCCAGCAGCAACGGGCAGGGGAATGGCTACACCTTC.

A remark on this clone: This sample also contains other DNA sequences that code for the same CDR3. The chain is built from TRBV6-5 and TRBJ2-1; a weak D match, TRBD2 (5 bases). Germline CDR1 and CDR2: MNHEY and SVGAGI. The CDR3 sequence is 13 residues long. V lost 6 bases and J lost 1, with 7 bases in between. This chain's CDR3 is CASRRESYNEQFF. For the CDR3, the DNA is TGTGCCAGCAGGAGGGAGTCCTACAATGAGCAGTTCTTC.